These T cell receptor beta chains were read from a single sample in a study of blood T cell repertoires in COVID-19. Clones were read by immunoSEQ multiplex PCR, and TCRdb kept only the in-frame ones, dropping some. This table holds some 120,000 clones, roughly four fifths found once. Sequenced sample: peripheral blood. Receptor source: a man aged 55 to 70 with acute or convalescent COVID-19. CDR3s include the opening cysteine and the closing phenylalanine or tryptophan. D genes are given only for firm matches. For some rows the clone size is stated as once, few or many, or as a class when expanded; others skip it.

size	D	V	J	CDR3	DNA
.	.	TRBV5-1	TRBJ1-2	CASSLATVKEGYGYTF	TGCGCCAGCAGCTTGGCGACAGTCAAGGAGGGATATGGCTACACCTTC
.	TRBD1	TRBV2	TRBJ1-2	CASRGQGTNYGYTF	TGTGCCAGCAGGGGACAGGGGACTAACTATGGCTACACCTTC
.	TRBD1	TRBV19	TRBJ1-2	CASTNSRTGGYGYTF	TGTGCCAGTACCAATTCCCGGACAGGGGGCTATGGCTACACCTTC
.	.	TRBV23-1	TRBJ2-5	CASSLFGLRGLETQYF	TGCGCCAGCAGTCTCTTTGGTCTCAGGGGTCTAGAGACCCAGTACTTC
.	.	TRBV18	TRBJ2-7	CASSPGIAVFYF	TGTGCCAGCTCACCTGGGATAGCGGTTTTTTACTTC
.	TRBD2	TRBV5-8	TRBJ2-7	CASSFRREIGLRGEQYF	TGTGCCAGCAGCTTTCGGCGGGAGATCGGTCTGAGGGGCGAGCAGTACTTC
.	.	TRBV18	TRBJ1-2	CASSAYRGNYGYTF	TGTGCCAGCTCTGCATATCGGGGGAACTATGGCTACACCTTC
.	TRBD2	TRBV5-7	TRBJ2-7	CASSLAGTSGYF	TGTGCCAGCAGCTTGGCTGGGACTAGCGGATACTTC
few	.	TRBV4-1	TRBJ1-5	CASSQERGNQPQHF	TGCGCCAGCAGCCAAGAGCGCGGTAATCAGCCCCAGCATTTT
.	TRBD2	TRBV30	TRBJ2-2	CAWGLAGGTTGELFF	TGTGCCTGGGGGCTAGCGGGGGGGACCACCGGGGAGCTGTTTTTT
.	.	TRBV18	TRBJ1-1	CASSYTTNTEAFF	TGTGCCAGCTCATATACTACGAACACTGAAGCTTTCTTT
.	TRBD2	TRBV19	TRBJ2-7	CASSTQNSGGHVVQYF	TGTGCCAGTAGTACCCAAAATAGCGGGGGGCACGTCGTGCAGTACTTC
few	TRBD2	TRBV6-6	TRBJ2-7	CASILTSGAYEQYF	TGTGCCAGCATACTAACTAGCGGAGCCTACGAGCAGTACTTC
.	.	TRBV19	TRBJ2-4	CASSISRNIQYF	TGTGCCAGTAGTATATCCCGAAACATTCAGTACTTC
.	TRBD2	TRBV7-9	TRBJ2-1	CASSLGLAGVGDEQFF	TGTGCCAGCAGCTTAGGCCTAGCGGGAGTCGGGGATGAGCAGTTCTTC
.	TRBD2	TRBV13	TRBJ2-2	CASSSLASGTYGELFF	TGTGCCAGCAGCTCTTTGGCTAGCGGGACGTACGGGGAGCTGTTTTTT
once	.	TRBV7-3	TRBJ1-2	CASSLNPLARDGYTF	TGTGCCAGCAGCTTGAACCCCCTGGCCCGGGATGGCTACACCTTC
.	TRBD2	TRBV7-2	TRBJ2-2	CASRSGRSYTGELFF	TGTGCCAGCAGGTCCGGGAGGAGCTACACCGGGGAGCTGTTTTTT
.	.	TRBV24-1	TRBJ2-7	CATSDSTHPGVEQYF	TGTGCCACCAGTGATTCTACCCACCCGGGAGTCGAGCAGTACTTC
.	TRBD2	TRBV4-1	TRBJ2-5	CASSQAPSGLQETQYF	TGCGCCAGCAGCCAAGCCCCTAGCGGACTCCAAGAGACCCAGTACTTC
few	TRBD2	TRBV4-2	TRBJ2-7	CASSQEAGGTPYEQYF	TGTGCCAGCAGCCAAGAAGCGGGAGGGACCCCCTACGAGCAGTACTTC
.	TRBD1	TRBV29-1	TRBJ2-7	CSVWTGGGVRYEQYF	TGCAGCGTTTGGACAGGGGGTGGTGTGCGCTACGAGCAGTACTTC
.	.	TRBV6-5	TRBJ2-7	CASSYETGSEQYF	TGTGCCAGCAGTTACGAGACAGGTTCCGAGCAGTACTTC
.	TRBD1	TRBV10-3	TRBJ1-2	CAISARGGAGINYGYTF	TGTGCCATCAGTGCTAGAGGGGGCGCGGGGATCAACTATGGCTACACCTTC
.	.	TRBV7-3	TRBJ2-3	CASSLIPSQDTQYF	TGTGCCAGCAGCTTAATCCCCTCACAAGATACGCAGTATTTT
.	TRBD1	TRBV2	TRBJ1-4	CASSRQGTNEKLFF	TGTGCCAGCAGCCGACAGGGAACTAATGAAAAACTGTTTTTT
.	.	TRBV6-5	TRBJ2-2	CASSYSGSYTGELFF	TGTGCCAGCAGTTACTCGGGCAGCTACACCGGGGAGCTGTTTTTT
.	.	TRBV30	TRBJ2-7	CAWSVAVSYEQYF	TGTGCCTGGAGTGTGGCAGTCTCCTACGAGCAGTACTTC
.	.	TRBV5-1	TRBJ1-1	CASSLDVSSTEAFF	TGCGCCAGCAGCTTGGATGTATCGAGCACTGAAGCTTTCTTT
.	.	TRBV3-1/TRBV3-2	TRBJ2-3	CASSQLRVSTDTQYF	TGTGCCAGCAGCCAACTCAGGGTAAGCACAGATACGCAGTATTTT
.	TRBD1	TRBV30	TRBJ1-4	CAWSVLPGQGNEKLFF	TGTGCCTGGAGTGTGCTACCGGGACAGGGGAATGAAAAACTGTTTTTT
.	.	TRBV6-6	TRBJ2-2	CASSYSAQTGELFF	TGTGCCAGCAGTTACTCGGCCCAGACCGGGGAGCTGTTTTTT
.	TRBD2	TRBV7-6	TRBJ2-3	CASSLAGAGTDTQYF	TGTGCCAGCAGCTTAGCGGGAGCGGGGACAGATACGCAGTATTTT
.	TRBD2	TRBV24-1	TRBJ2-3	CATSAGGRGDTQYF	TGTGCCACCAGTGCGGGGGGGCGAGGAGATACGCAGTATTTT
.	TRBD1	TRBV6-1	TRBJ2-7	CASSDWTGLGEQYF	TGTGCCAGCAGTGATTGGACAGGGCTGGGGGAGCAGTACTTC
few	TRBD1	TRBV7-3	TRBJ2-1	CASSKTGGNEQFF	TGTGCCAGCAGCAAGACAGGGGGCAATGAGCAGTTCTTC